The T cell receptor (beta chain) under discussion was sequenced for a study of blood T cell repertoires in COVID-19. At the level of the study: Sites in the United States, Italy and Spain provided acute and convalescent COVID-19 samples. In each case, the material was cDNA or gDNA derived from T cells, B-cell-depleted T cells, or PBMCs.

In the original workflow: Scientists estimated how many nucleated cells there were by amplifying reference gene primers. TCRdb keeps only in-frame clones here, not all; method: immunoSEQ multiplex PCR. V and J calls and clone size follow that table, whereas D and trimming were derived from the DNA. The table shows under 200,000 clones, with approximately 83% occurring only once. The length of the CDR3 is 19 residues. The germline CDR1 and CDR2 sequences are MDHEN and SYDVKM. Germline trimming cut 3 bases from V and 1 base from J; bases unmatched to any gene: 15. This clone was seen a few times. The rearrangement uses TRBV28 and TRBJ2-4, with TRBD1 matching over 7 bases. This TCR came from a man aged 55 to 70 with acute or convalescent COVID-19. Sequenced sample: peripheral blood. The CDR3 spells CASSLVKGAFLGAKNIQYF. The CDR3, as DNA: TGTGCCAGCAGTTTGGTCAAGGGGGCCTTTCTCGGGGCCAAAAACATTCAGTACTTC. The variable domain in full, completed from reference TRBV28 and TRBJ2-4, reads DVKVTQSSRYLVKRTGEKVFLECVQDMDHENMFWYRQDPGLGLRLIYFSYDVKMKEKGDIPEGYSVSREKKERFSLILESASTNQTSMYLCASSLVKGAFLGAKNIQYFGAGTRLSVL.